This TCR beta chain comes out of a study of cytomegalovirus exposure and HLA in healthy donors. Study background: Early on, a data release was issued that held tens of millions of unique TCRs from HLA-typed donors.

V trimming: 3 bases; J trimming: 1 base; junction bases outside the gene matches: 10. This CDR3 has 18 amino acids. Germline V lookup: CDR1 SQVTM, CDR2 ANQGSEA. In regard to this clone: Its antigen is not known.

Broader study findings: Across all donors, roughly uniform sequencing depth was an assumption of the presence/absence analyses. Published work reported that the classifier diagnosed cytomegalovirus status with high specificity and sensitivity. Information on immune exposure was restricted to one variable (CMV serostatus).

This PCR relied on a set of 60 Vbeta primers and 13 Jbeta primers. Sequencing used immunoSEQ multiplex PCR; TCRdb keeps in-frame clones, though not all of them. The sample holds around 110,000 clones, about 10% seen once. This chain connects TRBV29-1 to TRBJ2-2; 11 nucleotides match TRBD1. This receptor was obtained from a young man in good health and CMV-seronegative. The sequencing sample was made of PBMCs. The CDR3 nucleotides read TGCAGCGTTGAGGGCAGGGGGACAGGGGGAAAGAACACCGGGGAGCTGTTTTTT. Translated: CSVEGRGTGGKNTGELFF.